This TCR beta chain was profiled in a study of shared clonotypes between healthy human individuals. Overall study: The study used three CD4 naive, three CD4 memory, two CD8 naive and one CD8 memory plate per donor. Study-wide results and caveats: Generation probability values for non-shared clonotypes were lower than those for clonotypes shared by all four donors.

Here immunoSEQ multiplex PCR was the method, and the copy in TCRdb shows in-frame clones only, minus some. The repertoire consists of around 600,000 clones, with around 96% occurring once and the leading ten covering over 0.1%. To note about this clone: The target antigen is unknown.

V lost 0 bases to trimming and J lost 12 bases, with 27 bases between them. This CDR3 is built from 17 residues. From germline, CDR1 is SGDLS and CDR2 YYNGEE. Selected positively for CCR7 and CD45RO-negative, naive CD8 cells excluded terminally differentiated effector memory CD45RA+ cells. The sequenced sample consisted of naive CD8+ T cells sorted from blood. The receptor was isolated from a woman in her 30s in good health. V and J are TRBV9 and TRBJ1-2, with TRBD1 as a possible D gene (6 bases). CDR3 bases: TGTGCCAGCAGCGTAGGCCCACAGGGCAGAACGATGATAGATCACACCTTC. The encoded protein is CASSVGPQGRTMIDHTF.